This T cell receptor beta chain was recorded in a study of blood T cell repertoires in COVID-19. Whole-study context: Some COVID-19 samples were acute and others convalescent; all came from the United States, Italy and Spain. The analysed material was cDNA or gDNA that came from T cells, B-cell-depleted T cells, or PBMCs.

Germline values: CDR1 SGHDN, CDR2 FVKESK. V was clipped by 2 bases and J by 0 bases, with 8 bases between them. CDR3 length: 14 amino acids. Original methodology: From reference gene primer amplification, estimates of nucleated cell counts were derived. Generated by immunoSEQ multiplex PCR, the TCRdb table keeps only in-frame clones and is missing some. V and J calls and clone size are given by that table; D and trimming were obtained from the DNA. The profile shows over 25,000 clones, around nine tenths of them singletons. The source material was peripheral blood. The rearrangement links TRBV14 to TRBJ2-7, with D hard to call. This sequence was found in a human donor with active COVID-19. The donor label of this sample is uncertain. CDR3 sequence reads: CASSQSSSSYEQYF. CDR3 bases: TGTGCCAGCAGCCAATCTTCCAGCTCCTACGAGCAGTACTTC.